One and the same sample provided the 28 T cell receptor beta chains below, sequenced in a study of T cell repertoires in cytomegalovirus infection. TCRdb re-analysed the reads in MiXCR, keeping a single row per CDR3 protein. The table includes fewer than 550,000 distinct CDR3 sequences, 16% detected once. Sequencing used CD8+ T cells from PBMCs. The receptors derive from a human donor in good health (CMV status not recorded). Some clones in this sample may be carry-over from other donors' samples.

This clonotype was seen at least ten times. This chain joins TRBV7-9 and TRBJ2-3; TRBD2 matches 14 bases. The V gene's germline CDR1 is SEHNR and CDR2 FQNEAQ (reference sequence). This CDR3 spans 17 amino acids. V gave up 3 bases and J gave up 0 bases; unmatched junction bases: 2. CDR3 residues: CASSLGTSGGSTDTQYF. DNA for the CDR3: TGTGCCAGCAGCTTGGGGACTAGCGGGGGTAGCACAGATACGCAGTATTTT.

This clonotype occurred many times. This chain connects TRBV7-2 to TRBJ2-3; 7 positions agree with TRBD1. This CDR3 is built from 15 residues. Looked up from germline, CDR1 is SGHTA and CDR2 is FQGNSA. J gave up 2 bases and V 4 bases, and 6 bases lay outside the gene matches. CDR3 loop: CASSSRGQATDTQYF. The CDR3 region has the DNA TGTGCCAGCAGCTCCCGAGGACAGGCCACAGATACGCAGTATTTT.

This clonotype showed up many times. V and J are TRBV12-3 or TRBV12-4 and TRBJ1-1; 7 bases align to TRBD1. This CDR3 is built from 15 residues. The junction had 7 bases not matched to a gene; V was cut back by 6 bases and J by 0 bases. CDR3 DNA sequence: TGTGCCAGCAGCCCACGACAGGGAATGAACACTGAAGCTTTCTTT. Amino acids: CASSPRQGMNTEAFF.

Only a few counts were recorded for this clonotype. This chain links TRBV29-1 with TRBJ2-3; D is possibly TRBD2 (5 bases). The CDR3 runs 10 residues. V was trimmed by 5 bases and J by 6 bases, leaving 6 bases between them. The germline CDR1 and CDR2 sequences are SQVTM and ANQGSEA. CDR3 region: CSVPGDTQYF. DNA of the CDR3: TGCAGCGTTCCGGGGGATACGCAGTATTTT.

This chain joins TRBV10-2 and TRBJ1-3; D gene uncertain. The CDR3 covers 16 residues. Trimming removed 0 bases at V and 3 bases at J, with 12 bases between. Looked up from germline, CDR1 is WSHSY and CDR2 is SAAADI. CDR3 residues: CASSESSEGGGNTIYF. For the CDR3, the DNA is TGCGCCAGCAGTGAGTCTTCCGAGGGAGGTGGAAACACCATATATTTT.

This clonotype was recorded once. The V gene is TRBV18, the J gene TRBJ1-3; unclear D gene. Trimming took 3 bases from V and 2 from J, leaving 8 bases between them. This CDR3 comprises 14 residues. Germline assignment: CDR1 KGHSH and CDR2 LQKENI. In DNA, the CDR3 is TGTGCCAGCTCACCGCGGGAGGCTGGAAACACCATATATTTT. Protein product: CASSPREAGNTIYF.

The chain joins TRBV27 to TRBJ2-3; D is uncertain. Trimming cost V 5 bases and J 2 bases, with 8 bases left between them. Germline V lookup: CDR1 MNHEY, CDR2 SMNVEV (reference sequence). The CDR3 has 13 amino acids. The CDR3 loop is CASSPTHTDTQYF. The CDR3 DNA reads as TGTGCCAGCAGTCCAACCCACACAGATACGCAGTATTTT.

This clonotype was observed at least ten times. The chain joins TRBV7-6 to TRBJ1-5, with 7 positions matching TRBD1. The V and J ends lost 4 bases and 6 bases, in that order; junction bases with no gene match: 6. This CDR3 is built from 14 residues. CDR1 and CDR2 (germline): SGHVS, FNYEAQ. CDR3 sequence reads: CASSSGTVSQPQHF. CDR3 nucleotide sequence: TGTGCCAGCAGCTCCGGGACAGTCAGTCAGCCCCAGCATTTT.

A few counts support this clonotype. The chain has TRBV10-3 and TRBJ1-1, with 7 bases fitting TRBD1. The CDR3 totals 12 residues. V dropped 6 bases and J dropped 7; count of bases not matched to a gene: 5. Germline V gene data show CDR1 as ENHRY and CDR2 as SYGVKD. The CDR3 sequence: CAIRQGLSEAFF. CDR3 coding DNA: TGTGCCATCAGACAGGGGTTGAGTGAAGCTTTCTTT.

This clonotype was observed a few times. The chain has TRBV7-9 and TRBJ1-2, with 7 bases identical to TRBD1. The CDR3 consists of 15 residues. The germline V gene has CDR1 SEHNR and CDR2 FQNEAQ (reference sequence). Trimming at V came to 4 bases and at J to 0 bases, leaving 5 bases not matched to a gene. CDR3 nucleotides: TGTGCCAGCAGCTCCTCGACAGGGTCTAACTATGGCTACACCTTC. Protein product: CASSSSTGSNYGYTF.

This sequence joins TRBV15 and TRBJ1-1, with 7 bases lining up with TRBD1. Germline V gene sequence: CDR1 LNHNV, CDR2 YYDKDF (reference sequence). The CDR3 runs 18 residues. Germline trimming cut 3 bases from V and 2 bases from J; bases unmatched to any gene: 15. CDR3 amino acids: CATSSQGQSSRRNTEAFF. CDR3 DNA: TGTGCCACCAGCAGCCAGGGACAGTCATCGAGAAGAAACACTGAAGCTTTCTTT.

This clonotype was counted at least ten times. The J gene is TRBJ2-6, the V gene TRBV29-1; D is unclear. The CDR3 totals 13 residues. CDR1 is SQVTM and CDR2 is ANQGSEA in the germline V gene. Trimming removed 4 bases from V and 1 base from J, with 5 bases in between. Here the CDR3 DNA reads TGCAGCGTTGTACAGTCTGGGGCCAACGTCCTGACTTTC. Translated: CSVVQSGANVLTF.

The chain has TRBV6-1 and TRBJ1-2, with 11 bases fitting TRBD1. Germline values: CDR1 MNHNS, CDR2 SASEGT. The CDR3 loop spans 15 amino acids. The V segment lost 6 bases and the J segment 6 bases; nucleotides outside the gene matches: 9. The CDR3 here is CASSFGQGARNGYTF. As DNA, the CDR3 is TGTGCCAGCAGCTTTGGACAGGGGGCGCGGAATGGCTACACCTTC.

In its sample, this clonotype was seen many times. The rearrangement joins TRBV12-3 or TRBV12-4 to TRBJ2-5; D is perhaps TRBD1 (6 bases). The length of the CDR3 is 14 residues. V was trimmed by 5 bases and J by 1 base, leaving 11 bases between them. CDR3 loop: CASSTGTRQETQYF. The CDR3 nucleotides read TGTGCCAGCAGTACCGGGACACGCCAAGAGACCCAGTACTTC.

This clonotype was seen many times. The gene calls are TRBV6-5 and TRBJ2-7; a possible D gene is TRBD2 (6 bases). The CDR3 totals 16 residues. V was shortened by 8 bases and J by 0 bases, with 20 bases between the two germline ends. Germline V gene lookup returns CDR1 MNHEY and CDR2 SVGAGI. The chain's CDR3 is CASRLVGTPSSYEQYF. CDR3 nucleotide sequence: TGTGCCAGCCGCTTGGTTGGGACTCCTAGCTCCTACGAGCAGTACTTC.

About this clonotype: Lacking the conserved final phenylalanine or tryptophan, this CDR3 likely reflects a read error. The rearrangement links TRBV7-2 to TRBJ1-2; 10 positions match TRBD1. Germline trimming cut 5 bases from V and 4 bases from J; bases unmatched to any gene: 7. The CDR3 extends over 15 amino acids. Germline V lookup: CDR1 SGHTA, CDR2 FQGNSA. The CDR3 DNA sequence: TGTGCCAGCAGCCCCCGGACAGGGGGGAGCTATGGCTACACCTTA. This gives the protein CASSPRTGGSYGYTL.

This clonotype was seen at least ten times. The rearrangement joins TRBV27 to TRBJ2-4; D is perhaps TRBD2 (6 bases). The germline V gene has CDR1 MNHEY and CDR2 SMNVEV (reference sequence). Trimming pared 5 bases from V and 9 bases from J, leaving 17 bases between. The CDR3 runs 14 residues. The CDR3 sequence is CASSPWDSQSIQYF. CDR3 nucleotide sequence: TGTGCCAGCAGTCCCTGGGACTCCCAAAGCATTCAGTACTTC.

The chain links TRBV2 to TRBJ2-3, with no clear D. The CDR3 contains 15 residues. The germline V and J ends were trimmed by 8 bases and 0 bases, with 15 bases remaining between them. The germline gives CDR1 SNHLY, CDR2 FYNNEI. The CDR3 coding sequence is TGTGCCAGCTCATCCAGAGGAACTAGCACAGATACGCAGTATTTT. Its protein is CASSSRGTSTDTQYF.

This clonotype was counted at least ten times. This rearrangement joins TRBV7-6 to TRBJ2-7, with D possibly TRBD1 on 5 matching bases. Between the trimmed V and J ends, which lost 6 bases and 6 bases, there was a span of 15 bases. The germline V gene encodes CDR1 SGHVS and CDR2 FNYEAQ. The CDR3 runs to 13 residues. The CDR3 region is CASSDPDQGEQYF. In nucleotides, the CDR3 is TGTGCCAGCAGTGACCCAGATCAGGGCGAGCAGTACTTC. The full variable domain, rest sourced from reference TRBV7-6 and TRBJ2-7, is GAGVSQSPRYKVTKRGQDVALRCDPISGHVSLYWYRQALGQGPEFLTYFNYEAQQDKSGLPNDRFSAERPEGSISTLTIQRTEQRDSAMYRCASSDPDQGEQYFGPGTRLTVT.

This sequence joins TRBV12-3 or TRBV12-4 and TRBJ1-1; 11 bases line up with TRBD1. This CDR3 is built from 15 residues. V gave up 5 bases and J gave up 5 bases; unmatched junction bases: 7. CDR3 DNA: TGTGCCAGCAGTCTCTTGGACAGGGGGCGTACTGAAGCTTTCTTT. This gives the protein CASSLLDRGRTEAFF.

Ten or more counts support this clonotype. The chain recombines TRBV28 with TRBJ2-7; 9 positions agree with TRBD1. The CDR3 loop spans 13 amino acids. J lost 3 bases, V lost 5 bases, and 2 bases had no gene match. The germline CDR1 and CDR2 sequences are MDHEN and SYDVKM. CDR3 nucleotides: TGTGCCAGCAGTACGACAGGGGGCTACGAGCAGTACTTC. The encoded protein is CASSTTGGYEQYF.

V gene TRBV14 combines with J gene TRBJ2-5; 9 bases line up with TRBD1. V shed 3 bases and J 3 bases; nucleotides not matched to a gene: 11. Germline values: CDR1 SGHDN, CDR2 FVKESK. The CDR3 contains 17 residues. The CDR3 loop reads CASSHRGQGKTKETQYF. CDR3 sequence (DNA): TGTGCCAGCAGCCACCGGGGACAGGGAAAAACTAAAGAGACCCAGTACTTC.

The chain couples TRBV7-9 to TRBJ2-1; TRBD2 matches 7 bases. Germline V gene sequence: CDR1 SEHNR, CDR2 FQNEAQ (reference sequence). V was clipped by 4 bases and J by 1 base; unmatched bases: 13. This CDR3 has 18 amino acids. DNA for the CDR3: TGTGCCAGCAGCTCCACCTACGGGGGGACGGATTCCTACAATGAGCAGTTCTTC. Protein: CASSSTYGGTDSYNEQFF.

This clonotype occurred many times. The V call is TRBV4-1, the J call TRBJ1-2; D might be TRBD1 (5 bases). Germline values: CDR1 MGHRA, CDR2 YSYEKL. The CDR3 is 14 amino acids. V lost 0 bases and J lost 8, with 13 bases in between. CDR3 loop: CASSQEMGTQGYTF. DNA for the CDR3: TGCGCCAGCAGCCAAGAAATGGGGACTCAAGGCTACACCTTC.

As concerns this clonotype: Compared with germline, one end of the junction differs, possibly owing to a read error. This chain connects TRBV29-1 to TRBJ2-1; D not resolved. The CDR3 is 12 residues long. From germline, CDR1 is SQVTM and CDR2 ANQGSEA. The CDR3 sequence: CSVLWLENEQLF. DNA for the CDR3: TGCAGCGTTCTCTGGTTGGAGAATGAGCAGTTATTC.

This clonotype was detected ten times or more. This chain connects TRBV28 to TRBJ1-1; 7 bases fit TRBD1. The CDR3 is 10 amino acids. Germline V gene sequence: CDR1 MDHEN, CDR2 SYDVKM. J lost 5 bases, V lost 10 bases, and 1 base had no gene match. The chain's CDR3 is CAIRGTEAFF. CDR3 coding DNA: TGTGCCATCAGGGGGACTGAAGCTTTCTTT. Based on the CDR3 plus reference TRBV28 and TRBJ1-1, the full variable domain is DVKVTQSSRYLVKRTGEKVFLECVQDMDHENMFWYRQDPGLGLRLIYFSYDVKMKEKGDIPEGYSVSREKKERFSLILESASTNQTSMYLCAIRGTEAFFGQGTRLTVV.

This clonotype was counted ten times or more. The chain recombines TRBV14 with TRBJ1-4, with D uncertain. The CDR3 has 18 residues. CDR1 SGHDN and CDR2 FVKESK come from the germline V gene. Deletions cut 0 bases from V and 2 bases from J, with 16 bases between. CDR3 coding DNA: TGTGCCAGCAGCCAAGAAGTTGTGATGTTAGGGACTAATGAAAAACTGTTTTTT. Translated, it gives CASSQEVVMLGTNEKLFF.

This clonotype turned up a few times. The chain joins TRBV14 to TRBJ2-5; D perhaps matches TRBD2 (5 bases). Trimming stripped 3 bases from V and 6 bases from J, with 20 bases between. CDR1 is SGHDN and CDR2 is FVKESK in the germline V gene. The CDR3 runs to 16 residues. The CDR3 nucleotides read TGTGCCAGCAGCCATGAAGGGAGCGGCCCCTTACAGACCCAGTACTTC. It is translated as CASSHEGSGPLQTQYF.